The present T cell receptor (beta chain) was sequenced within a study of human T cells and chemical hapten exposure. With V trimmed by 0 bases and J by 6 bases, 1 base remained unmatched. The CDR3 is 13 residues long. CDR1 KGHSY and CDR2 FQNENV come from the germline V gene. Specified time point: patch test 1, 2 weeks after DPC sensitization. Treatment reported: therapeutic diphenylcyclopropenone sensitization with weekly scalp DPC. Alopecia patients, 18 to 70 years old and DPC-suitable, served as donors. From whole blood left unfractionated, total RNA was extracted. Findings and limits, study-wide: The study found that DPC sensitization did not change TCRs above 1 in 1000 frequency.

TCRdb passed the RACE reads through MiXCR, listing each CDR3 protein once. The sample consists of about 380,000 distinct CDR3 sequences, roughly 4.8% of them appearing once. As concerns this clonotype: Antigen: not known.

This chain connects TRBV16 to TRBJ1-1; 7 nucleotides align to TRBD1. The sequence was collected from a woman aged 50 to 60 with alopecia areata. Some clones in this sample may be carry-over from other donors' samples. The sequencing here drew on whole blood, taken in connection with sensitization to the hapten diphenylcyclopropenone (DPC). The CDR3: CASSQSRGSEAFF. The CDR3 DNA follows: TGTGCCAGCAGCCAATCCAGGGGGTCTGAAGCTTTCTTT.